A single sample gave rise to the 20 T cell receptor beta chains below, sequenced in a study of sequential checkpoint blockade in melanoma. Treatment specified: randomized to nivolumab then ipilimumab (arm A) or the reverse (arm B). TCRdb's table, derived via immunoSEQ multiplex PCR, lists solely in-frame clones and lacks some. In the table there are 30,000 to 40,000 clones, 86% of which are singletons. This sample comprised CD8+ T cells sorted from blood (inferred from file names), obtained from a patient given nivolumab and ipilimumab in sequence. These receptors all come from a human donor with melanoma.

This rearrangement joins TRBV7-7 to TRBJ1-6; maybe TRBD1 (5 bases). The germline V gene has CDR1 SSHAT and CDR2 FNYEAQ (reference sequence). The CDR3 runs to 14 residues. The CDR3 protein is CASGGRPYNSPLHF. CDR3 bases: TGTGCTAGTGGGGGGAGACCCTATAATTCACCCCTCCACTTT. The full variable domain, with the rest looked up from reference TRBV7-7 and TRBJ1-6, is GAGVSQSPRYKVTKRGQDVTLRCDPISSHATLYWYQQALGQGPEFLTYFNYEAQPDKSGLPSDRFSAERPEGSISTLTIQRTEQRDSAMYRCASGGRPYNSPLHFGNGTRLTVT.

This chain uses TRBV27 with TRBJ2-1; 9 nucleotides match TRBD2. The CDR3 has 17 residues. The germline V gene encodes CDR1 MNHEY and CDR2 SMNVEV (reference sequence). V shed 2 bases, J shed 0 bases, and the junction held 5 bases outside the gene matches. CDR3 protein: CASSLATSGSSYNEQFF. The CDR3 DNA sequence: TGTGCCAGCAGTTTAGCGACTAGCGGAAGCTCCTACAATGAGCAGTTCTTC.

This clone showed up just once. The chain joins TRBV27 to TRBJ2-1, with 8 bases that match TRBD1. This CDR3 has 14 residues. The germline CDR1 and CDR2 sequences are MNHEY and SMNVEV (reference sequence). The ends lost 11 bases at V and 2 bases at J; junction bases unmatched: 8. CDR3 DNA: TGTGCCGCCGGACAGGGAAGCACCTACAATGAGCAGTTCTTC. Translated: CAAGQGSTYNEQFF.

The chain joins TRBV11-2 to TRBJ2-1, with 7 bases that match TRBD2. V lost 1 base and J lost 4; bases outside the gene matches: 7. The V gene's germline CDR1 is SGHAT and CDR2 FQNNGV. The CDR3 runs to 16 residues. The CDR3 DNA reads TGTGCCAGCAGCTTAGTGGCTAGCGGTATGTACAATGAGCAGTTCTTC. Encoded protein: CASSLVASGMYNEQFF.

This clone occurred a few times. The chain has TRBV15 and TRBJ2-7; 9 nucleotides match TRBD1. The CDR3 is 14 residues long. The V gene's germline CDR1 is LNHNV and CDR2 YYDKDF (reference sequence). Losses at the gene ends were 2 bases for V and 6 bases for J; bases not matched to a gene: 5. The CDR3 reads CATSRPTGGLEQYF. CDR3 in DNA: TGTGCCACCAGCAGACCTACAGGGGGCCTCGAGCAGTACTTC.

The V and J genes are TRBV25-1 and TRBJ1-4, with a weak D call TRBD1 (5 bases). Deletions cut 4 bases from V and 7 bases from J, with 13 bases between. Germline loops: CDR1 MGHDK, CDR2 SYGVNS. There are 14 residues in the CDR3. The DNA of the CDR3 is TGTGCCAGCAGTGTCGGCAGGGTACGTGAAAAACTGTTTTTT. Its translation: CASSVGRVREKLFF. The full variable domain, rest sourced from reference TRBV25-1 and TRBJ1-4, is EADIYQTPRYLVIGTGKKITLECSQTMGHDKMYWYQQDPGMELHLIHYSYGVNSTEKGDLSSESTVSRIRTEHFPLTLESARPSHTSQYLCASSVGRVREKLFFGSGTQLSVL.

This clone appeared once. The V call is TRBV2, the J call TRBJ2-7; no clear D. With 5 bases removed from V and 5 bases from J, the gap between germline ends came to 10 bases. The length of the CDR3 is 12 residues. Per the germline V gene, CDR1 is SNHLY and CDR2 is FYNNEI. This chain's CDR3 is CASSTPRDEQYF. The DNA of the CDR3 is TGTGCCAGCAGTACCCCTAGAGACGAGCAGTACTTC.

The chain carries TRBV7-2 and TRBJ1-1; no clear D gene. In germline, CDR1 is SGHTA, CDR2 FQGNSA. V lost 1 base and J 4 bases, leaving 13 bases between the germline ends. This CDR3 is 15 amino acids long. CDR3 sequence: CASSLGRRLSTEAFF. In nucleotides, the CDR3 is TGTGCCAGCAGCTTAGGGAGGAGGCTGAGCACTGAAGCTTTCTTT.

The CDR3 reads CASSLGGSSYEQYF. CDR3 in DNA: TGTGCCAGCAGTTTAGGGGGCAGTAGTTACGAGCAGTACTTC. The rearrangement uses TRBV28 and TRBJ2-7; D might be TRBD1 (6 bases). The CDR3 consists of 14 residues. The germline V gene encodes CDR1 MDHEN and CDR2 SYDVKM. The ends were cut back, 2 bases at V and 4 bases at J, with 12 bases in the middle.

The chain is built from TRBV6-6 and TRBJ2-1; 7 nucleotides agree with TRBD2. V shed 5 bases and J 3 bases; nucleotides not matched to a gene: 4. CDR3 length equals 14 residues. Germline V lookup: CDR1 MNHNY, CDR2 SVGAGI (reference sequence). The CDR3, as DNA: TGTGCCAGCAGTGACCTAGCGGACTACAATGAGCAGTTCTTC. Translating gives CASSDLADYNEQFF.

V is TRBV19 and J is TRBJ2-7, with TRBD1 identical over 11 bases. Germline trimming cut 3 bases from V and 3 bases from J; bases unmatched to any gene: 1. The CDR3 sequence is 14 residues long. Germline V gene lookup returns CDR1 LNHDA and CDR2 SQIVND (reference sequence). CDR3 DNA: TGTGCCAGTAGTATGGGGACAGGGGGCTACGAGCAGTACTTC. It yields the protein CASSMGTGGYEQYF.

This chain links TRBV7-9 with TRBJ2-7; 8 nucleotides line up with TRBD1. The length of the CDR3 is 13 residues. V was clipped by 4 bases and J by 11 bases; unmatched bases: 10. Germline values: CDR1 SEHNR, CDR2 FQNEAQ (reference sequence). CDR3 nucleotides: TGTGCCAGCAGCTCTCCGGGACAGGCCCTGGAGTACGTC. Translating it yields CASSSPGQALEYV.

The chain couples TRBV19 to TRBJ2-1, with D tentatively TRBD1 (5 bases). Trimming removed 4 bases at V and 8 bases at J, with 9 bases between. The CDR3 covers 12 residues. Germline lookup yields CDR1 LNHDA and CDR2 SQIVND (reference sequence). CDR3 coding DNA: TGTGCCAGTAGTACAGGGTTTCATGAGCAGTTCTTC. Translation gives CASSTGFHEQFF. Combining the CDR3 with reference TRBV19 and TRBJ2-1 gives the whole variable domain DGGITQSPKYLFRKEGQNVTLSCEQNLNHDAMYWYRQDPGQGLRLIYYSQIVNDFQKGDIAEGYSVSREKKESFPLTVTSAQKNPTAFYLCASSTGFHEQFFGPGTRLTVL.

The chain couples TRBV7-9 to TRBJ1-5, with D hard to call. The germline gives CDR1 SEHNR, CDR2 FQNEAQ (reference sequence). CDR3 size: 12 residues. Trimming pared 5 bases from V and 7 bases from J, leaving 9 bases between. This CDR3 reads CASSPLDQPQHF. In DNA form, the CDR3 reads TGTGCCAGCAGCCCGCTAGACCAGCCCCAGCATTTT.

This clone has more than one count but fewer than ten. The V and J genes are TRBV6-5 and TRBJ2-5; TRBD1 matches 7 bases. The CDR3 contains 14 residues. J was trimmed by 1 base and V by 2 bases; bases with no gene match: 1. Germline V gene sequence: CDR1 MNHEY, CDR2 SVGAGI. The CDR3 here is CASSYGTVQETQYF. CDR3 DNA sequence: TGTGCCAGCAGTTACGGGACAGTCCAAGAGACCCAGTACTTC.

The genes are TRBV2 and TRBJ1-5; TRBD1 might be the D (6 bases). Trimming removed 8 bases from V and 1 base from J, with 12 bases in between. This CDR3 contains 14 residues. Germline V gene lookup returns CDR1 SNHLY and CDR2 FYNNEI. As DNA, the CDR3 is TGTGCCAGCCAAGGGGGTGGAAGCAATCAGCCCCAGCATTTT. Amino acid sequence: CASQGGGSNQPQHF. The whole variable domain, remainder taken from reference TRBV2 and TRBJ1-5, is EPEVTQTPSHQVTQMGQEVILRCVPISNHLYFYWYRQILGQKVEFLVSFYNNEISEKSEIFDDQFSVERPDGSNFTLKIRSTKLEDSAMYFCASQGGGSNQPQHFGDGTRLSIL.

The rearrangement uses TRBV12-2 and TRBJ2-7; the table names TRBD2, a call not compared with the DNA. TRBV12-2 corresponds to a pseudogene. CDR3 length equals 20 residues. DNA for the CDR3: TGTGCAAGTCGCTATACTCGGGGACTAGCGGGAGGCAAATCCACCTACGAGCAGTACGTC. It encodes CASRYTRGLAGGKSTYEQYV.

The CDR3 loop is CASSPPATGSGELFF. CDR3 DNA sequence: TGTGCCAGCAGTCCGCCCGCGACAGGGTCCGGGGAGCTGTTTTTT. The chain employs TRBV6-6 and TRBJ2-2; 7 bases match TRBD1. V lost 5 bases to trimming and J lost 6 bases; unmatched junction nucleotides: 9. This CDR3 region has 15 residues. Per the germline V gene, CDR1 is MNHNY and CDR2 is SVGAGI (reference sequence).

The chain uses TRBV4-3 and TRBJ2-1, with 8 nucleotides matching TRBD2. V dropped 3 bases and J dropped 0; count of bases not matched to a gene: 4. Germline assignment: CDR1 LGHNA and CDR2 YSLEER. The CDR3 sequence is 16 residues long. The DNA of the CDR3 is TGCGCCAGCAGCCAGTCACTAGCGGACTCCTACAATGAGCAGTTCTTC. Translating gives CASSQSLADSYNEQFF.

The chain uses TRBV28 and TRBJ1-4, with 8 bases identical to TRBD1. Germline CDR1 is MDHEN and CDR2 is SYDVKM. Unmatched junction bases numbered 11, after V lost 5 bases and J lost 0 bases. This CDR3 comprises 18 residues. CDR3: CASSPHTGGGATNEKLFF. Here the CDR3 DNA reads TGTGCCAGCAGTCCCCACACAGGGGGGGGTGCAACTAATGAAAAACTGTTTTTT.